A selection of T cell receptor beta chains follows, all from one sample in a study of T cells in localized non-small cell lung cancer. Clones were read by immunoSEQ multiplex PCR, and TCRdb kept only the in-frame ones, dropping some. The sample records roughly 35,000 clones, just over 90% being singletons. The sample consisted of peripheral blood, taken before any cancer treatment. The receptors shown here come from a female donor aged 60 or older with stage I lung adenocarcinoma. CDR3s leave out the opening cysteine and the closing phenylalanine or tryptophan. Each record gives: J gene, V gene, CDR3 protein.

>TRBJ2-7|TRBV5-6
ASNKQAAEEQY
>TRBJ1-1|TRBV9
ASSVDWGSEAF
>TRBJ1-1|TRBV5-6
ASSLVRGNTEAF
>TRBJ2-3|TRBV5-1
ASSLEGITDTQY
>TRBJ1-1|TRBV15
ATSRVDRETEAF
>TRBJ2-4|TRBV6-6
ASSYEGDGDKNIQY
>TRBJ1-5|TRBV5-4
ASSLPGKPQH
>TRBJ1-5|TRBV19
ASSSGNQPQH
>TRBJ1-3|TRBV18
ASSPPGFGNTIY
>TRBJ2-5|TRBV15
ATSNQGQGLATQY
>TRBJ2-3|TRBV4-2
ASSSRETTTDTQY
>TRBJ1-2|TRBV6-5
ASTQPRGQSGYT
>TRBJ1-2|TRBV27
ASSFLGGTDTNNYGYT
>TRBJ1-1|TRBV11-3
ASSLGGRASTEAF
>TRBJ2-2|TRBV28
ASSLGLATNTGELF
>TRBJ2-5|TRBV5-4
ASSLSGGLETQY
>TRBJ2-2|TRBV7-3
ASSPRDTGELF
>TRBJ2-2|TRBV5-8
ASSLASGRVTGELF
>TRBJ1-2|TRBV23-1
ASSQPGQGAYGYT
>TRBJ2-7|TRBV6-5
ASRGRGQGSYEQY
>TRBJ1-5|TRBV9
ASSGGTGQPQH
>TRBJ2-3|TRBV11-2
ASSLEGWGSSDTQY
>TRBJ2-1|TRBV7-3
ASSLGGRPNEQF
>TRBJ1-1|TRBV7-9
ASSLDGAEAF
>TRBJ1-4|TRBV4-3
ASSQLTGANEKLF
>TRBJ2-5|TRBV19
ASSTTVNQETQY
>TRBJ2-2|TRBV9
ASSVAWLAGSGELF
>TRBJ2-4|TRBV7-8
ASSFRARAAKNIQY
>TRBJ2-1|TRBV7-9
ASSGEGRGEVNEQF
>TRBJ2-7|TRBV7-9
ASSSLTRGRSYEQY
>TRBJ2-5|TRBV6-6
ASSSYQETQY
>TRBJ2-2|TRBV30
AWSVFGVTGELF
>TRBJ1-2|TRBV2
ASSPDRGRANYGYT
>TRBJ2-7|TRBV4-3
ASSKWTGSEYEQY
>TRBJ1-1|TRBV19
ASSFMWAANTEAF
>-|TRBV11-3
ASSSTGIEQY
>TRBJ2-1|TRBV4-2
ASSSGVLAGAIPF
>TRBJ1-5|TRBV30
AWSGGANQPQH
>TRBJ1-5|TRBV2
ASSAPGNQPQH
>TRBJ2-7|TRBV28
ASSQQGSEQY
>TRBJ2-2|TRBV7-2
ASSLARLEDTGELF
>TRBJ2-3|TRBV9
ASSTPGLAATDTQY
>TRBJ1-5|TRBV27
ASSRGTGGFGNQPQH
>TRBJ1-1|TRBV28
ASSFLGARTEAF
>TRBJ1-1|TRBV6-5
ASSQGRDTEAF
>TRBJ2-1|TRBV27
ASRYSGGEQF
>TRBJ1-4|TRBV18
ASSPRDGNEKLF
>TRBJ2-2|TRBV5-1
ASSSGTANTGELF
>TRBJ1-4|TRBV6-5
ASSYGATNEKLF
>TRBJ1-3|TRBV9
ASNRGPSGNTIY
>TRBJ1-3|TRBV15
ATSPRTGSSGNTIY
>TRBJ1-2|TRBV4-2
ASSQDRQGVYGYT
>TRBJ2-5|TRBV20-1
SARSETQY
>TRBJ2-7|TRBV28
ASSSGLGGQGFSYEQY
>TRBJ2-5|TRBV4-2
ASSQLTSGQETQY
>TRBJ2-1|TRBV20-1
SASDNEQF
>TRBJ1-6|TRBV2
ASVLRDIFDSPLH
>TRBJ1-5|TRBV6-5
ASSLRDPSNQPQH
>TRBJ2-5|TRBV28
ASSGDGYQETQY
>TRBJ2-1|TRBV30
AWSVDKGQRSAEQF